Sequencing of this T cell receptor (beta chain) was carried out in a study of blood T cell repertoires in COVID-19. Study background: COVID-19 samples from acute and convalescent phases originated in the United States, Italy and Spain.

In the authors' methods: Estimation of nucleated cell counts relied on the amplification of reference gene primers. Assay: immunoSEQ multiplex PCR; the TCRdb copy retains only in-frame clones and omits some. V and J calls and clone size are copied from that table; D and trimming were computed from the DNA. The sample consists of 75,000 to 90,000 clones, 80% of them appearing once. Germline V gives CDR1 ENHRY, CDR2 SYGVKD. CDR3 length: 14 amino acids. The V and J ends lost 6 bases and 7 bases, in that order; junction bases with no gene match: 5. The source is a woman aged 40 to 49 with active or convalescent COVID-19. The material sequenced was peripheral blood. The chain carries TRBV10-3 and TRBJ1-6, with 8 bases lining up with TRBD1. CDR3 in amino acids: CAIRIGQGNSPLHF. The DNA of the CDR3 is TGTGCCATCAGAATCGGACAGGGCAATTCACCCCTCCACTTT.